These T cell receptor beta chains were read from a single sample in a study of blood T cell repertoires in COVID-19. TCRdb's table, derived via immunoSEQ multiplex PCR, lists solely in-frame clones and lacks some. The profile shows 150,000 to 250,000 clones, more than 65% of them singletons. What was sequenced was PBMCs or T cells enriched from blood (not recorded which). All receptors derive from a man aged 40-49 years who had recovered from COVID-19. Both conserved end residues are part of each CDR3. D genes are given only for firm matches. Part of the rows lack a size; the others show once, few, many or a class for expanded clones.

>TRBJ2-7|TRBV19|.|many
CASRFGGEQYF
TGTGCCAGTAGGTTCGGGGGCGAGCAGTACTTC
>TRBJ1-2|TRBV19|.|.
CASSILREAYGYTF
TGTGCCAGTAGTATTTTGCGGGAAGCTTATGGCTACACCTTC
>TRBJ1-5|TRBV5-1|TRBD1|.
CASSLEGQSNQPQHF
TGCGCCAGCAGCTTGGAGGGACAGAGCAATCAGCCCCAGCATTTT
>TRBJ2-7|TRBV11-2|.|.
CASSLERGLKYEQYF
TGTGCCAGCAGCTTAGAACGAGGACTAAAATACGAGCAGTACTTC
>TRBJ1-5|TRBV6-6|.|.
CASIQGLGWHQPQHF
TGTGCCAGCATCCAGGGTTTAGGGTGGCATCAGCCCCAGCATTTT
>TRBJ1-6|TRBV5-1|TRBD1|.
CASSYQGQGYGSPLHF
TGCGCCAGCAGCTACCAGGGACAGGGCTATGGGTCACCCCTCCACTTT
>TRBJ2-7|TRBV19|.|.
CASSKGLLISDEQYF
TGTGCCAGTAGTAAAGGACTCCTTATCAGCGACGAGCAGTACTTC
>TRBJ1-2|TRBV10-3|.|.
CATGSGGQAYGYTF
TGTGCCACGGGCTCGGGGGGGCAGGCTTATGGCTACACCTTC
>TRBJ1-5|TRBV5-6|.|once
CASSLASVIGNQPQHF
TGTGCCAGCAGCTTGGCCTCAGTAATCGGCAATCAGCCCCAGCATTTT
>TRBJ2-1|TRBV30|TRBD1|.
CAWSRQGAVEQFF
TGTGCCTGGAGTCGGCAGGGGGCGGTTGAGCAGTTCTTC
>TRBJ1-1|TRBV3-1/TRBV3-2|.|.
CASSQGRVTEAFF
TGTGCCAGCAGCCAAGGCAGGGTCACTGAAGCTTTCTTT
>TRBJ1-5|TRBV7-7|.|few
CASSSPYLAGRYSNQPQHF
TGTGCTAGCAGCTCCCCCTATCTCGCGGGGAGGTATAGCAATCAGCCCCAGCATTTT
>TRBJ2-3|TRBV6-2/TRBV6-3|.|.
CASSYHLSQYF
TGTGCCAGCAGTTACCACCTATCGCAGTATTTT
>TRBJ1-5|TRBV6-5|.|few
CASSYRYEPGSQPQHF
TGTGCCAGCAGTTACCGTTACGAACCCGGGAGTCAGCCCCAGCATTTT
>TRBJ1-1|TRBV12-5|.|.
CASGLAGNTEAFF
TGTGCTAGTGGTTTGGCGGGGAACACTGAAGCTTTCTTT
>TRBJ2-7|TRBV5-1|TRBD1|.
CASRDGTGGYEQYF
TGCGCCAGCAGGGATGGGACAGGGGGCTACGAGCAGTACTTC
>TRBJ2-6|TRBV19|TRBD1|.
CASSWTGGTGANVLTF
TGTGCCAGTAGTTGGACAGGGGGGACCGGGGCCAACGTCCTGACTTTC
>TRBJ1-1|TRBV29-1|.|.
CGGEAGYNEAFF
TGCGGAGGGGAGGCAGGCTATAATGAAGCTTTCTTT
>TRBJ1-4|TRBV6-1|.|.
CASSESLGHPSEKLFF
TGTGCCAGCAGTGAATCACTGGGACATCCATCTGAAAAACTGTTTTTT
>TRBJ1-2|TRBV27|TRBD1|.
CASSGQGNNYGYTF
TGTGCCAGCAGTGGACAGGGCAATAACTATGGCTACACCTTC
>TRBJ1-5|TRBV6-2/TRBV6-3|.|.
CASSYIGAGRANQPQHF
TGTGCCAGCAGTTACATAGGGGCTGGCAGGGCTAATCAGCCCCAGCATTTT
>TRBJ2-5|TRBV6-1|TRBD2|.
CASSEFPSGGAETQYF
TGTGCCAGCAGTGAATTTCCTAGCGGGGGGGCCGAGACCCAGTACTTC
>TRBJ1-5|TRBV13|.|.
CASSRRGGASNQPQHF
TGTGCCAGCAGTCGGAGGGGGGGCGCAAGCAATCAGCCCCAGCATTTT
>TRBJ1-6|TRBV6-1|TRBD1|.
CASSDDRAVISPLHF
TGTGCCAGCAGTGACGACAGGGCGGTTATCTCACCCCTCCACTTT
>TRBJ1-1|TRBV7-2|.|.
CASSSREVRVYTEAFF
TGTGCCAGCAGCTCCAGGGAGGTTAGGGTTTACACTGAAGCTTTCTTT
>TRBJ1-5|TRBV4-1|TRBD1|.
CASSQGPQGFGNQPQHF
TGCGCCAGCAGCCAAGGGCCACAGGGGTTTGGCAATCAGCCCCAGCATTTT
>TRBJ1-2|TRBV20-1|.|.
CSALKGRGYTF
TGCAGTGCTCTCAAGGGGAGGGGCTACACCTTC
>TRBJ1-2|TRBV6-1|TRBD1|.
CASSETDRLLYGYTF
TGTGCCAGCAGTGAAACGGACAGGCTCCTCTATGGCTACACCTTC
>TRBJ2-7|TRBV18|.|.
CASSSYVTGNSEQYF
TGTGCCAGCTCATCCTACGTTACAGGGAACTCCGAGCAGTACTTC
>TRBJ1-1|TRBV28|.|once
CASSLFHAQGHQGAFF
TGTGCCAGCAGTTTATTCCATGCTCAGGGGCATCAGGGAGCTTTCTTT
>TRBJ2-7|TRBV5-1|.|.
CASSLDLRSYEQYF
TGCGCCAGCAGCTTGGACCTACGCTCCTACGAGCAGTACTTC
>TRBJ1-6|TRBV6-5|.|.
CASTGRVYNSPLHF
TGTGCCAGCACCGGGAGGGTTTATAATTCACCCCTCCACTTT